These 24 T cell receptor beta chains came from one sample sequenced in a study of control samples from healthy donors and cancer patients. Measured with immunoSEQ multiplex PCR; TCRdb has only the in-frame clones, and not every one. The data contain about 63,000 clones, 70% to 90% of them singletons. Sequencing was done on a sample of blood. These receptors came from a man in his forties in good health.

The chain recombines TRBV5-1 with TRBJ1-6; D is unresolved. Trimming removed 4 bases from V and 0 bases from J, with 14 bases in between. The CDR3 is 17 amino acids. Germline V gene data show CDR1 as SGHRS and CDR2 as YFSETQ. The CDR3 sequence is CASSVEVRYSYNSPLHF. CDR3 nucleotides: TGCGCCAGCAGCGTGGAAGTTAGATACTCCTATAATTCACCCCTCCACTTT.

This chain uses TRBV5-1 with TRBJ1-1, with a weak D call TRBD1 (5 bases). Germline V gene lookup returns CDR1 SGHRS and CDR2 YFSETQ. Trimming took 1 base from V and 3 from J, leaving 16 bases between them. The CDR3 consists of 16 residues. The CDR3 DNA is TGCGCCAGCAGCTTGTTACTCCTTGGGGGGGACACTGAAGCTTTCTTT. As protein: CASSLLLLGGDTEAFF.

The rearrangement joins TRBV2 to TRBJ1-5; 7 bases are a match to TRBD1. Trimming took 6 bases from V and 4 from J; bases not matched to a gene: 9. CDR3 length: 15 residues. CDR1 SNHLY and CDR2 FYNNEI come from the germline V gene. CDR3 in DNA: TGTGCCAGCAGCCAAAGGAGGGACAGAAATCAGCCCCAGCATTTT. The encoded protein is CASSQRRDRNQPQHF. The full variable domain, its missing parts supplied by reference TRBV2 and TRBJ1-5, is EPEVTQTPSHQVTQMGQEVILRCVPISNHLYFYWYRQILGQKVEFLVSFYNNEISEKSEIFDDQFSVERPDGSNFTLKIRSTKLEDSAMYFCASSQRRDRNQPQHFGDGTRLSIL.

Points on this clone: Other DNA sequences within the sample encode an identical CDR3. The chain links TRBV5-1 to TRBJ1-5; D ambiguous. The V gene lost 0 bases and the J gene lost 2 bases, with 12 bases spanning the gap. This CDR3 is built from 16 residues. The V gene's germline CDR1 is SGHRS and CDR2 YFSETQ. CDR3 sequence reads: CASSLEGGGGNQPQHF. As DNA, the CDR3 is TGCGCCAGCAGCTTGGAGGGCGGCGGAGGCAATCAGCCCCAGCATTTT. The full variable domain, in which reference TRBV5-1 and TRBJ1-5 provide the parts outside the CDR3, is KAGVTQTPRYLIKTRGQQVTLSCSPISGHRSVSWYQQTPGQGLQFLFEYFSETQRNKGNFPGRFSGRQFSNSRSEMNVSTLELGDSALYLCASSLEGGGGNQPQHFGDGTRLSIL.

This chain links TRBV5-4 with TRBJ1-1, with TRBD1 matching 8 bases. The CDR3 has 14 residues. Trimming cost V 4 bases and J 1 base; bases outside gene matches: 3. CDR1 and CDR2 (germline): SGHNT, YYREEE (reference sequence). CDR3 loop: CASSTDRGNTEAFF. In DNA, the CDR3 is TGTGCCAGCAGCACCGACAGGGGGAACACTGAAGCTTTCTTT.

The CDR3 sequence: CASTTKETQYF. In nucleotides, the CDR3 is TGTGCCAGCACCACAAAGGAGACCCAGTACTTC. The genes are TRBV7-2 and TRBJ2-5; no clear D. CDR1 is SGHTA and CDR2 is FQGNSA in the germline V gene. This CDR3 has 11 amino acids. V gave up 7 bases and J gave up 5 bases, with 8 bases separating them.

The CDR3 loop reads CASSNRATVLYEQYF. The DNA for the CDR3 is TGTGCCAGCAGTAACAGGGCGACAGTACTCTACGAGCAGTACTTC. The chain links TRBV6-2 or TRBV6-3 to TRBJ2-7, with D tentatively TRBD1 (6 bases). Germline V gene lookup returns CDR1 MNHEY and CDR2 SVGEGT. The CDR3 is 15 amino acids. V gave up 5 bases and J gave up 3 bases, with 17 bases separating them.

The chain couples TRBV18 to TRBJ1-6; TRBD1 is a possible D gene (5 bases). The CDR3 is made up of 15 amino acids. V shed 1 base and J shed 8 bases, with 12 bases lying between them. Germline CDR1 reads KGHSH; CDR2 reads LQKENI. As DNA, the CDR3 is TGTGCCAGCTCACCACGTCTGCAGGGCGATTCACCCCTCCACTTT. Translating gives CASSPRLQGDSPLHF.

The rearrangement links TRBV6-5 to TRBJ1-1, with D perhaps TRBD1 (6 bases). The germline V and J ends were trimmed by 2 bases and 0 bases, with 13 bases remaining between them. The CDR3 has 16 residues. CDR1 MNHEY and CDR2 SVGAGI come from the germline V gene. CDR3 region: CASSYSTGSMNTEAFF. The CDR3 DNA is TGTGCCAGCAGTTACAGCACAGGGTCGATGAACACTGAAGCTTTCTTT.

This sequence joins TRBV5-1 and TRBJ1-2; 7 bases are shared with TRBD1. The V segment lost 3 bases and the J segment 2 bases; nucleotides outside the gene matches: 4. The germline CDR1 and CDR2 sequences are SGHRS and YFSETQ. This CDR3 region has 14 residues. The CDR3 loop is CASSSDRSNYGYTF. Written as DNA, the CDR3 is TGCGCCAGCAGCTCGGACAGGTCCAACTATGGCTACACCTTC.

The DNA of the CDR3 is TGTGCCAGCAGCTACATAAGCGGGAGTGATGAGCAGTTCTTC. Amino acid sequence: CASSYISGSDEQFF. This chain joins TRBV7-3 and TRBJ2-1; TRBD2 aligns across 8 bases. Germline trimming cut 4 bases from V and 8 bases from J; bases unmatched to any gene: 7. CDR1 and CDR2 from the germline V gene are SGHTA and FQGTGA. The CDR3 has 14 residues.

The J gene is TRBJ2-3, the V gene TRBV30; possibly TRBD2 for D (5 bases). The CDR3 runs to 13 residues. V was cut by 2 bases and J by 3 bases, with 9 bases left in between. The germline gives CDR1 GTSNPN, CDR2 SVGIG (reference sequence). This chain's CDR3 is CAWSLRETDTQYF. The CDR3 region has the DNA TGTGCCTGGAGTTTGAGGGAAACAGATACGCAGTATTTT.

The rearrangement uses TRBV20-1 and TRBJ1-1, with D unresolved. Per germline, CDR1 DFQATT and CDR2 SNEGSKA (reference sequence). With 3 bases removed from V and 0 bases from J, the gap between germline ends came to 5 bases. The CDR3 covers 12 residues. DNA for the CDR3: TGCAGTGCTAGTAAAGTGAACACTGAAGCTTTCTTT. This gives the protein CSASKVNTEAFF.

The genes are TRBV29-1 and TRBJ2-7; D remains ambiguous. Deletions cut 4 bases from V and 6 bases from J, with 16 bases between. Germline V CDR1 and CDR2: SQVTM, ANQGSEA. The CDR3 spans 13 residues. The chain's CDR3 is CSVGSMPGIEQYF. The CDR3 coding sequence is TGCAGCGTTGGTTCTATGCCAGGAATCGAGCAGTACTTC.

There are a few counts of this clone. The sample has other DNA sequences that encode this CDR3 too. The chain's CDR3 is CASSQVGRWGATSSYEQYF. Here the CDR3 DNA reads TGTGCCAGCAGCCAAGTTGGTCGGTGGGGGGCTACCAGCTCCTACGAGCAGTACTTC. V and J are TRBV14 and TRBJ2-7, with D perhaps given as TRBD1 or TRBD2 (6 bases each). V lost 1 base to trimming and J lost 0 bases, with 22 bases between them. CDR3 length: 19 amino acids. Germline V CDR1 and CDR2: SGHDN, FVKESK.

This clone was seen only a few times. The rearrangement links TRBV23-1 to TRBJ2-7; TRBD1 agrees at 7 bases. TRBV23-1 is filed as an ORF, its function uncertain. The junction had 5 bases not matched to a gene; V was cut back by 3 bases and J by 3 bases. CDR3 size: 14 residues. The chain's CDR3 is CASSHRRQGYEQYF. CDR3 nucleotides: TGCGCCAGCAGTCATCGGAGACAGGGCTACGAGCAGTACTTC.

V gene TRBV7-8 combines with J gene TRBJ1-1, with 10 bases that match TRBD1. The CDR3 contains 16 residues. Germline trimming cut 5 bases from V and 0 bases from J; bases unmatched to any gene: 6. Germline values: CDR1 SGHVS, CDR2 FQNEAQ. The CDR3 DNA is TGTGCCAGCAGCCTCCGACAGGGGGCTATGAACACTGAAGCTTTCTTT. Its translation is CASSLRQGAMNTEAFF.

The chain couples TRBV30 to TRBJ2-7, with D perhaps given as TRBD1 or TRBD2 (5 bases each). V gave up 4 bases and J gave up 5 bases, with 12 bases separating them. Germline CDR1 is GTSNPN and CDR2 is SVGIG (reference sequence). The CDR3 runs 12 residues. CDR3 residues: CAWNRGRNEQYF. CDR3 nucleotides: TGTGCCTGGAATAGGGGACGAAACGAGCAGTACTTC.

This chain connects TRBV7-9 to TRBJ2-1; TRBD1 might be the D (5 bases). This CDR3 contains 16 residues. Germline CDR1 and CDR2: SEHNR and FQNEAQ (reference sequence). V lost 2 bases and J 5 bases, leaving 16 bases between the germline ends. CDR3 DNA sequence: TGTGCCAGCAGCTTATCCTGGGGCGAAATCAACAATGAGCAGTTCTTC. Residues: CASSLSWGEINNEQFF.

This rearrangement joins TRBV19 to TRBJ2-1; D may be TRBD1 or TRBD2 (5 bases each). The CDR3 extends over 16 amino acids. The germline gives CDR1 LNHDA, CDR2 SQIVND (reference sequence). V dropped 3 bases and J dropped 7 bases, with 19 bases sitting between them. CDR3 loop: CASSIRDQPRMNEQFF. Written as DNA, the CDR3 is TGTGCCAGTAGTATCCGGGACCAACCCCGGATGAATGAGCAGTTCTTC.

The chain employs TRBV19 and TRBJ2-2; 9 bases agree with TRBD1. Germline values: CDR1 LNHDA, CDR2 SQIVND (reference sequence). The CDR3 totals 14 residues. The V gene end was trimmed by 10 bases and the J gene end by 4 bases; junction bases not matched to a gene: 7. CDR3 protein: CATGQGWATGELFF. The CDR3 DNA reads TGTGCCACGGGACAGGGATGGGCCACCGGGGAGCTGTTTTTT.

V usage is TRBV4-3 and J usage is TRBJ2-1; D gene uncertain. The CDR3 has 14 amino acids. Trimming took off 1 base at V and 7 bases at J, with 11 bases between the two ends. Germline V gene data show CDR1 as LGHNA and CDR2 as YSLEER. CDR3 sequence: CASSQGLFLNEQFF. For the CDR3, the DNA is TGCGCCAGCAGCCAAGGACTTTTTTTAAATGAGCAGTTCTTC.

The CDR3 loop is CAWSRLLRLAGGPKDTDTQYF. The CDR3 bases are TGTGCCTGGAGTAGACTCCTACGACTAGCGGGGGGGCCGAAGGACACAGATACGCAGTATTTT. The chain combines TRBV30 with TRBJ2-3; 14 positions match TRBD2. V dropped 2 bases and J dropped 2; count of bases not matched to a gene: 18. This CDR3 spans 21 amino acids. Germline V gene lookup returns CDR1 GTSNPN and CDR2 SVGIG (reference sequence).

The gene calls are TRBV5-1 and TRBJ1-5; 7 bases align to TRBD1. Unmatched junction bases numbered 6, after V lost 0 bases and J lost 6 bases. The germline CDR1 and CDR2 sequences are SGHRS and YFSETQ. CDR3 length: 15 residues. In nucleotides, the CDR3 is TGCGCCAGCAGCTTGGGGGACAGTACCATTCAGCCCCAGCATTTT. It is translated as CASSLGDSTIQPQHF.